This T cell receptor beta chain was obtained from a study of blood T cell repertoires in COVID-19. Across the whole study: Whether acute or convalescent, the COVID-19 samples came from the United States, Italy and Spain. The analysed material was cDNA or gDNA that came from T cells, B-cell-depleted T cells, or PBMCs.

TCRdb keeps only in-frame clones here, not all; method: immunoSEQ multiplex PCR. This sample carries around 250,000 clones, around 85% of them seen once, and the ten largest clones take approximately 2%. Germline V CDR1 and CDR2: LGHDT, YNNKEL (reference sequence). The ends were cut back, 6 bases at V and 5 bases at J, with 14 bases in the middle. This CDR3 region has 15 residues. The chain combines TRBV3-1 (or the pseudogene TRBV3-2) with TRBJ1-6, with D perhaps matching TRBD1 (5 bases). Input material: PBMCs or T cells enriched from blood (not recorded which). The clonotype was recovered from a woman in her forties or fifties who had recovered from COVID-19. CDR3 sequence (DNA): TGTGCCAGCAGTCCGTCAACAGGAAATAATTCACCCCTCCACTTT. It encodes CASSPSTGNNSPLHF.